These 11 T cell receptor beta chains originate from one sample sequenced in a study of early T cells in non-severe SARS-CoV-2 infection. TCRdb recomputed calls from the 5' RACE reads with MiXCR, one row per CDR3 protein. The table shows over 15,000 distinct CDR3 sequences, with about 6% occurring only once. The specimen was whole blood, collected at baseline. The receptor set was obtained from an adult who was a healthcare worker with PCR-confirmed SARS-CoV-2 infection or an uninfected control (not recorded which).

This clonotype came up many times. The chain recombines TRBV20-1 with TRBJ1-5, with TRBD1 as a possible D gene (5 bases). V was pared by 6 bases and J by 0 bases, with 15 bases between. The CDR3 runs 15 residues. Per the germline V gene, CDR1 is DFQATT and CDR2 is SNEGSKA (reference sequence). The CDR3 reads CSAQPGTYSNQPQHF. The DNA for the CDR3 is TGCAGTGCGCAACCCGGGACCTATAGCAATCAGCCCCAGCATTTT.

This clonotype was observed at least ten times. J is TRBJ1-2 and V is TRBV12-3 or TRBV12-4, with TRBD1 matching over 8 bases. V lost 5 bases to trimming and J lost 8 bases; unmatched junction nucleotides: 13. The CDR3 runs 15 residues. In DNA, the CDR3 is TGTGCCAGCAGTCAACGCGCCGGGACAGGAGGCGGCTACACCTTC. This encodes CASSQRAGTGGGYTF.

This clonotype was detected ten times or more. The rearrangement links TRBV20-1 to TRBJ2-5, with 14 bases lining up with TRBD2. The CDR3 has 14 residues. With 6 bases clipped from V and 4 bases from J, the junction kept 4 bases outside the gene matches. CDR1 DFQATT and CDR2 SNEGSKA come from the germline V gene (reference sequence). The CDR3 nucleotides are TGCAGTGCCCTGACTAGCGGGGGGGGAGAGACCCAGTACTTC. Encoded protein: CSALTSGGGETQYF.

This clonotype has a count of ten or more. This chain links TRBV10-3 with TRBJ2-1; the match to TRBD1 covers 8 bases. The germline V gene has CDR1 ENHRY and CDR2 SYGVKD. Losses at the gene ends were 8 bases for V and 4 bases for J; bases not matched to a gene: 4. The CDR3 sequence is 13 residues long. The CDR3 coding sequence is TGTGCCATCGCAGGACAGGGTTACAATGAGCAGTTCTTC. Translating it yields CAIAGQGYNEQFF.

This clonotype was observed many times. The gene calls are TRBV6-1 and TRBJ1-1; D remains unclear. The CDR3 is 15 residues long. Per germline, CDR1 MNHNS and CDR2 SASEGT. The V gene lost 4 bases and the J gene lost 1 base, with 13 bases spanning the gap. The CDR3 protein is CASSVTWESNTEAFF. Written as DNA, the CDR3 is TGTGCCAGCAGTGTGACATGGGAGTCGAACACTGAAGCTTTCTTT.

This clonotype was seen at least ten times. This chain uses TRBV20-1 with TRBJ1-5; D is undetermined. The V gene lost 0 bases and the J gene lost 3 bases, with 3 bases spanning the gap. The CDR3 spans 12 residues. CDR1 is DFQATT and CDR2 is SNEGSKA in the germline V gene (reference sequence). The CDR3 DNA reads TGCAGTGCTAGAGACCCCAATCAGCCCCAGCATTTT. The encoded protein is CSARDPNQPQHF.

This clonotype has ten or more counts. The genes are TRBV18 and TRBJ2-1; TRBD2 matches 7 bases. The V gene end was trimmed by 2 bases and the J gene end by 6 bases; junction bases not matched to a gene: 4. The CDR3 runs 14 residues. Germline CDR1 reads KGHSH; CDR2 reads LQKENI. This chain's CDR3 is CASSPGREGNEQFF. CDR3 bases: TGTGCCAGCTCACCAGGCAGGGAGGGCAATGAGCAGTTCTTC. The full variable domain, completed using reference TRBV18 and TRBJ2-1, is NAGVMQNPRHLVRRRGQEARLRCSPMKGHSHVYWYRQLPEEGLKFMVYLQKENIIDESGMPKERFSAEFPKEGPSILRIQQVVRGDSAAYFCASSPGREGNEQFFGPGTRLTVL.

This clonotype was picked up many times. The genes are TRBV7-9 and TRBJ2-5, with TRBD2 matching over 12 bases. The germline gives CDR1 SEHNR, CDR2 FQNEAQ (reference sequence). The CDR3 has 15 amino acids. The J segment lost 3 bases and the V segment lost 5 bases, leaving 4 bases of the junction unmatched. The CDR3 loop is CASSRTSGVEETQYF. CDR3 DNA sequence: TGTGCCAGCAGCCGGACTAGCGGGGTAGAAGAGACCCAGTACTTC.

Many counts were recorded for this clonotype. The chain employs TRBV6-1 and TRBJ2-1; 9 bases map to TRBD2. Germline lookup yields CDR1 MNHNS and CDR2 SASEGT. The J segment lost 10 bases and the V segment lost 1 base, leaving 8 bases of the junction unmatched. The CDR3 covers 15 residues. The CDR3 loop is CASSEEAGGPAEQFF. CDR3 nucleotide sequence: TGTGCCAGCAGTGAAGAAGCGGGGGGCCCGGCAGAGCAGTTCTTC.

This clonotype was found many times. The chain combines TRBV20-1 with TRBJ2-3; 9 bases are a match to TRBD2. Germline CDR1 is DFQATT and CDR2 is SNEGSKA (reference sequence). The CDR3 totals 14 residues. The V segment lost 3 bases and the J segment 1 base; nucleotides outside the gene matches: 2. CDR3 nucleotide sequence: TGCAGTGCTAGCCTAGCGGGGCGCACAGATACGCAGTATTTT. It is translated as CSASLAGRTDTQYF.

The rearrangement links TRBV3-1 to TRBJ2-2; D is ambiguous. Trimming removed 0 bases at V and 9 bases at J, with 2 bases between. The CDR3 covers 11 residues. Per germline, CDR1 LGHDT and CDR2 YNNKEL (reference sequence). CDR3 coding DNA: TGTGCCAGCAGCCAAGAACGGGAGCTGTTTTTT. It yields the protein CASSQERELFF.